These 20 T cell receptor beta chains came from one sample sequenced in a study of OX40 agonist ivuxolimab in advanced cancers. Sequencing was performed with immunoSEQ multiplex PCR; in TCRdb, only in-frame clones are kept and a portion is missing. The data hold some 50,000 clones, with approximately 90% observed a single time. This sample comprised CD4+ or CD8+ T cells sorted from blood, obtained in a trial of the OX40 agonist ivuxolimab. These TCRs come from an adult with an advanced solid tumor such as melanoma, head and neck, liver or kidney cancer.

The rearrangement joins TRBV11-2 to TRBJ1-6; the match to TRBD1 covers 9 bases. V lost 5 bases and J lost 8; bases outside the gene matches: 4. This CDR3 spans 14 amino acids. Germline V gene lookup returns CDR1 SGHAT and CDR2 FQNNGV. CDR3 loop: CASSQGQGYSPLHF. CDR3 in DNA: TGTGCCAGCAGCCAGGGACAGGGATATTCACCCCTCCACTTT. The whole variable domain, filled in from reference TRBV11-2 and TRBJ1-6, reads EAGVAQSPRYKIIEKRQSVAFWCNPISGHATLYWYQQILGQGPKLLIQFQNNGVVDDSQLPKDRFSAERLKGVDSTLKIQPAKLEDSAVYLCASSQGQGYSPLHFGNGTRLTVT.

The gene calls are TRBV7-9 and TRBJ2-5, with unresolved D. Looked up from germline, CDR1 is SEHNR and CDR2 is FQNEAQ (reference sequence). The CDR3 spans 13 residues. V was shortened by 9 bases and J by 5 bases, with 16 bases between the two germline ends. In DNA form, the CDR3 reads TGTGCCAGTTCCGACATCTGGCGGGAGACCCAGTACTTC. Encoded protein: CASSDIWRETQYF. Full variable domain (remainder filled in from reference TRBV7-9 and TRBJ2-5): DTGVSQNPRHKITKRGQNVTFRCDPISEHNRLYWYRQTLGQGPEFLTYFQNEAQLEKSRLLSDRFSAERPKGSFSTLEIQRTEQGDSAMYLCASSDIWRETQYFGPGTRLLVL.

This rearrangement joins TRBV9 to TRBJ1-1, with D possibly being TRBD1 (5 bases). Germline values: CDR1 SGDLS, CDR2 YYNGEE. The CDR3 sequence is 13 residues long. Trimming pared 4 bases from V and 6 bases from J, leaving 13 bases between. Written as DNA, the CDR3 is TGTGCCAGCAGCCCTTCGGGGGACCCTGAAGCTTTCTTT. This gives the protein CASSPSGDPEAFF.

To note about this clone: The conserved final phenylalanine or tryptophan is absent from the CDR3, which likely points to a read error. The limits of the CDR3 on the DNA are not certain, so only TCRdb's listed CDR3 is given. J is TRBJ2-6 and V is TRBV12-2; TRBD2 is the table's D call and was not checked against the DNA. TRBV12-2 is a recognized pseudogene. 11 amino acids form the CDR3, both terminal residues included. CDR3 in amino acids: CASRSPDIRTS.

This sequence joins TRBV2 and TRBJ2-7; a possible D gene is TRBD2 (5 bases). Germline loops: CDR1 SNHLY, CDR2 FYNNEI. The CDR3 sequence is 17 residues long. V was pared by 3 bases and J by 2 bases, with 20 bases between. The CDR3 DNA reads as TGTGCCAGCAGTGAGGAACCCGGACGGACTTTCACCTACGAGCAGTACTTC. Its protein is CASSEEPGRTFTYEQYF. The entire variable domain, with the rest obtained from reference TRBV2 and TRBJ2-7, is as follows: EPEVTQTPSHQVTQMGQEVILRCVPISNHLYFYWYRQILGQKVEFLVSFYNNEISEKSEIFDDQFSVERPDGSNFTLKIRSTKLEDSAMYFCASSEEPGRTFTYEQYFGPGTRLTVT.

The chain uses TRBV29-1 and TRBJ1-2; D ambiguous. Germline assignment: CDR1 SQVTM and CDR2 ANQGSEA. The CDR3 runs 10 residues. Trimming cost V 2 bases and J 5 bases, with 3 bases left between them. The CDR3 DNA sequence: TGCAGCGTTGAACAGTATGGCTACACCTTC. Its translation: CSVEQYGYTF. The full variable domain, rest sourced from reference TRBV29-1 and TRBJ1-2, is SAVISQKPSRDICQRGTSLTIQCQVDSQVTMMFWYRQQPGQSLTLIATANQGSEATYESGFVIDKFPISRPNLTFSTLTVSNMSPEDSSIYLCSVEQYGYTFGSGTRLTVV.

This chain joins TRBV2 and TRBJ2-2, with TRBD1 matching over 9 bases. With 5 bases clipped from V and 1 base from J, the junction kept 8 bases outside the gene matches. This CDR3 region has 17 residues. Germline-derived CDR1 and CDR2 are SNHLY and FYNNEI. The CDR3: CASSTPRQGVNTGELFF. The CDR3 DNA sequence: TGTGCCAGCAGTACACCTCGACAGGGGGTGAACACCGGGGAGCTGTTTTTT. Variable domain in full (rest from reference TRBV2 and TRBJ2-2): EPEVTQTPSHQVTQMGQEVILRCVPISNHLYFYWYRQILGQKVEFLVSFYNNEISEKSEIFDDQFSVERPDGSNFTLKIRSTKLEDSAMYFCASSTPRQGVNTGELFFGEGSRLTVL.

CDR3 nucleotide sequence: TGTGCCAGCAGTCTGCAGCAACCAGCTAACTATGGCTACACCTTC. Protein: CASSLQQPANYGYTF. This rearrangement joins TRBV27 to TRBJ1-2; the D is unclear. The CDR3 runs to 15 residues. V lost 5 bases to trimming and J lost 0 bases, with 13 bases between them. CDR1 MNHEY and CDR2 SMNVEV come from the germline V gene (reference sequence).

This clone was counted between two and nine times. J is TRBJ1-1 and V is TRBV29-1, with D uncertain. The V and J ends lost 0 bases and 1 base respectively, with 3 bases between them. The CDR3 extends over 12 amino acids. The germline CDR1 and CDR2 sequences are SQVTM and ANQGSEA. The CDR3 is CSVEEGNTEAFF. CDR3 bases: TGCAGCGTTGAAGAGGGGAACACTGAAGCTTTCTTT.

The chain combines TRBV7-8 with TRBJ2-7; no reliable D call. This CDR3 has 13 residues. Per the germline V gene, CDR1 is SGHVS and CDR2 is FQNEAQ. The V end was cut by 0 bases, the J end by 3 bases, with 6 bases between. The CDR3 protein is CASSLAGGYEQYF. CDR3 DNA sequence: TGTGCCAGCAGCTTAGCCGGTGGCTACGAGCAGTACTTC.

The CDR3 nucleotides read TGTGCCTGGAGTTTGGGAGAGCAGTACTTC. Its protein is CAWSLGEQYF. The V gene is TRBV30, the J gene TRBJ2-7; D unclear. This CDR3 contains 10 residues. Germline CDR1 is GTSNPN and CDR2 is SVGIG (reference sequence). Trimming removed 2 bases at V and 7 bases at J, with 6 bases between.

This chain joins TRBV7-9 and TRBJ2-7; D call uncertain. The CDR3 has 13 residues. Germline V gene lookup returns CDR1 SEHNR and CDR2 FQNEAQ (reference sequence). V gave up 2 bases and J gave up 2 bases, with 7 bases separating them. In nucleotides, the CDR3 is TGTGCCAGCAGCTTACCAAGCGCCTACGAGCAGTACTTC. Translation: CASSLPSAYEQYF.

The V gene is TRBV11-2, the J gene TRBJ2-1; 9 bases agree with TRBD1. Germline loops: CDR1 SGHAT, CDR2 FQNNGV. This CDR3 region has 15 residues. Losses at the gene ends were 7 bases for V and 4 bases for J; bases not matched to a gene: 8. CDR3 nucleotides: TGTGCCAGCACTCCCGGGACAGGGAGTTACAATGAGCAGTTCTTC. Translating gives CASTPGTGSYNEQFF.

The chain uses TRBV19 and TRBJ1-3, with D possibly matching TRBD1 (5 bases). The V end lost 3 bases, the J end lost 0 bases, and 12 bases lay between the germline ends. From germline, CDR1 is LNHDA and CDR2 SQIVND (reference sequence). This CDR3 contains 16 residues. CDR3 region: CASSMDRRGSGNTIYF. The CDR3 DNA follows: TGTGCCAGTAGTATGGATCGAAGGGGCTCTGGAAACACCATATATTTT.

The CDR3 region is CASSHSGGRSYNEQFF. CDR3 bases: TGTGCCAGCAGTCATAGCGGGGGGCGCTCCTACAATGAGCAGTTCTTC. The chain has TRBV27 and TRBJ2-1; 10 positions match TRBD2. There are 16 residues in the CDR3. J lost 0 bases, V lost 5 bases, and 4 bases had no gene match. Germline values: CDR1 MNHEY, CDR2 SMNVEV (reference sequence).

This chain joins TRBV19 and TRBJ1-1, with TRBD1 as a possible D gene (5 bases). V was shortened by 0 bases and J by 5 bases, with 16 bases between the two germline ends. This CDR3 is 16 amino acids long. Germline CDR1 is LNHDA and CDR2 is SQIVND (reference sequence). The CDR3 bases are TGTGCCAGTAGTATAGATCTGCAGGGTTTAATTACTGAAGCTTTCTTT. This encodes CASSIDLQGLITEAFF.

The chain combines TRBV27 with TRBJ2-7, with D unresolved. This CDR3 is 13 amino acids long. The germline gives CDR1 MNHEY, CDR2 SMNVEV (reference sequence). Trimming removed 8 bases from V and 6 bases from J, with 17 bases in between. CDR3 nucleotide sequence: TGTGCCAGCGGAGCGACGGTCTCGGGCGAGCAGTACTTC. This gives the protein CASGATVSGEQYF.

The gene calls are TRBV14 and TRBJ2-2; D not resolved. The germline V gene encodes CDR1 SGHDN and CDR2 FVKESK. The CDR3 runs to 14 residues. Trimming removed 4 bases at V and 4 bases at J, with 10 bases between. The CDR3 region is CASSLVSATGELFF. The CDR3 nucleotides read TGTGCCAGCAGCCTGGTCAGTGCCACCGGGGAGCTGTTTTTT.

This clone showed up just once. The chain uses TRBV13 and TRBJ2-7, with 7 bases matching TRBD1. V was pared by 0 bases and J by 1 base, with 6 bases of the junction left unmatched. Germline CDR1 and CDR2: PRHDT and FYEKMQ (reference sequence). The length of the CDR3 is 16 residues. The CDR3 loop reads CASSLGPTGESYEQYF. The CDR3 DNA reads as TGTGCCAGCAGCTTAGGCCCAACAGGGGAATCCTACGAGCAGTACTTC. The full variable domain, rest sourced from reference TRBV13 and TRBJ2-7, is AAGVIQSPRHLIKEKRETATLKCYPIPRHDTVYWYQQGPGQDPQFLISFYEKMQSDKGSIPDRFSAQQFSDYHSELNMSSLELGDSALYFCASSLGPTGESYEQYFGPGTRLTVT.

The chain combines TRBV7-6 with TRBJ2-1; maybe TRBD1 (6 bases). V lost 3 bases, J lost 3 bases, and 21 bases lay in between. This CDR3 has 18 residues. Germline V gene sequence: CDR1 SGHVS, CDR2 FNYEAQ. The CDR3 protein is CASSFVGDRSPLYNEQFF. In nucleotides, the CDR3 is TGTGCCAGCAGCTTCGTGGGCGACAGGTCCCCACTCTACAATGAGCAGTTCTTC.